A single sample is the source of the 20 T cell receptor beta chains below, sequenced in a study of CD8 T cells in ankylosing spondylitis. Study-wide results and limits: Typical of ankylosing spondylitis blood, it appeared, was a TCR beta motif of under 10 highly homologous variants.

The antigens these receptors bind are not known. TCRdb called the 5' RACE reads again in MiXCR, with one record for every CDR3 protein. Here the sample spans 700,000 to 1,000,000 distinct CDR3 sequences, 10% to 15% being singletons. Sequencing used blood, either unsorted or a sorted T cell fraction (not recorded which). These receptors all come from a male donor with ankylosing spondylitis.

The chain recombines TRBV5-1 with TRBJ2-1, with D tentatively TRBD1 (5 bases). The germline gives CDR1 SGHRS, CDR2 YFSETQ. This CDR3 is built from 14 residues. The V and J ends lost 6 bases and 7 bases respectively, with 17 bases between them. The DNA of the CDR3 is TGCGCCAGCACCAGGGCCGGCCGTGGGAATGAGCAGTTCTTC. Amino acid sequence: CASTRAGRGNEQFF.

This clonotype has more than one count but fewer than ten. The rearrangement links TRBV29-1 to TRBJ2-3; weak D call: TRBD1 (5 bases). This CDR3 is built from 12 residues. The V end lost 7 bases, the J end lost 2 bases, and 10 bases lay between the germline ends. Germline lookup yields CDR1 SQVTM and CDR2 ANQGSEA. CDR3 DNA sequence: TGCAGCGGCAGGACACACACAGATACGCAGTATTTT. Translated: CSGRTHTDTQYF.

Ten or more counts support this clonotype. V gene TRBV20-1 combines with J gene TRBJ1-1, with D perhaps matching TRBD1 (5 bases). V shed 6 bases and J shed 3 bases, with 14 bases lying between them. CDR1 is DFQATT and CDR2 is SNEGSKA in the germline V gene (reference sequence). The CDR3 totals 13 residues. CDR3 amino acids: CSAPQGYHTEAFF. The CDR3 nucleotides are TGCAGTGCCCCTCAGGGATATCACACTGAAGCTTTCTTT.

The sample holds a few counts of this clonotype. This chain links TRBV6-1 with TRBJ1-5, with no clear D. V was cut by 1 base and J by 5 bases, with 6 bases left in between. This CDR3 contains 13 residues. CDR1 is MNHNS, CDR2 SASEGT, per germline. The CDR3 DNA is TGTGCCAGCAGTGAAGTATACGATCAGCCCCAGCATTTT. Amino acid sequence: CASSEVYDQPQHF.

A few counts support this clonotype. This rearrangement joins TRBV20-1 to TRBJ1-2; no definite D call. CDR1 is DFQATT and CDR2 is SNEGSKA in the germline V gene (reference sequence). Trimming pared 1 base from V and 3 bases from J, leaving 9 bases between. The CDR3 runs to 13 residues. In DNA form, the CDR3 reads TGCAGTGCTAGAGTCCGGGAGTACTATGGCTACACCTTC. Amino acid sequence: CSARVREYYGYTF.

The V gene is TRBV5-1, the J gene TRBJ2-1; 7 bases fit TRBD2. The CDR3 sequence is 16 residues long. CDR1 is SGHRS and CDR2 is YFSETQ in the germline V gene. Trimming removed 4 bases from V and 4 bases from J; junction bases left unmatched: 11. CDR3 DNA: TGCGCCAGCAGCCCGTCTCTAGCTAGCGGTTACAATGAGCAGTTCTTC. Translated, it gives CASSPSLASGYNEQFF.

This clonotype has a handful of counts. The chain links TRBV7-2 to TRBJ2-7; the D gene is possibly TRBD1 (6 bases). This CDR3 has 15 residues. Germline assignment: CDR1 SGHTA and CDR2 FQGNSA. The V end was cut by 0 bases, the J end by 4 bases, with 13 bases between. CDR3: CASSLAGVGGYEQYF. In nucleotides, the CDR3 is TGTGCCAGCAGCTTAGCGGGAGTAGGGGGATACGAGCAGTACTTC.

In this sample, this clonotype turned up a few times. CDR3 coding DNA: TGCAGTGCTAGGGCCCAAGGACAGGGGGCCAACTATGGCTACACCTTC. Protein: CSARAQGQGANYGYTF. The V call is TRBV20-1, the J call TRBJ1-2; 11 bases align to TRBD1. This CDR3 has 16 amino acids. Per germline, CDR1 DFQATT and CDR2 SNEGSKA (reference sequence). The trim removed 3 bases at V and 2 bases at J, leaving 8 bases unmatched.

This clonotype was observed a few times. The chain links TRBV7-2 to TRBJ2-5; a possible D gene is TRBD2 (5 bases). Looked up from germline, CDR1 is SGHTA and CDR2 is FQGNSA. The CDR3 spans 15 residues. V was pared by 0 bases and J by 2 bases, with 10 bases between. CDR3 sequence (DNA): TGTGCCAGCAGCTTAGCAGGAGGAGCTCAAGAGACCCAGTACTTC. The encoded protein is CASSLAGGAQETQYF.

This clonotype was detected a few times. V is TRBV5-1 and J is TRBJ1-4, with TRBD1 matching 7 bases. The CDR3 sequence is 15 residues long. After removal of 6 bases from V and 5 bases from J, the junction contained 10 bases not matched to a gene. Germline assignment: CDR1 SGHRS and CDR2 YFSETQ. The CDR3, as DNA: TGCGCCAGCACCAGGCAGAGGGGGCCGAATGAAAAACTGTTTTTT. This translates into CASTRQRGPNEKLFF. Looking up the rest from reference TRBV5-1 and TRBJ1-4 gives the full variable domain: KAGVTQTPRYLIKTRGQQVTLSCSPISGHRSVSWYQQTPGQGLQFLFEYFSETQRNKGNFPGRFSGRQFSNSRSEMNVSTLELGDSALYLCASTRQRGPNEKLFFGSGTQLSVL.

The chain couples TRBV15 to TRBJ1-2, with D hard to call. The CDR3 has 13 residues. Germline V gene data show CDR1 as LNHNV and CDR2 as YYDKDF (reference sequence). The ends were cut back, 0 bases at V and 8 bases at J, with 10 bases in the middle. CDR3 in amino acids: CATSRDYPGGYTF. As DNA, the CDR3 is TGTGCCACCAGCAGAGATTATCCCGGAGGCTACACCTTC.

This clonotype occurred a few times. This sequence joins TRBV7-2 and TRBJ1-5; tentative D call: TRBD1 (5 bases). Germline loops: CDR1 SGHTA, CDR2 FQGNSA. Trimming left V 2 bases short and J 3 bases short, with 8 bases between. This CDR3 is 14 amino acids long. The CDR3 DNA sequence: TGTGCCAGCAGCTTAAGGACACCCAATCAGCCCCAGCATTTT. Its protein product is CASSLRTPNQPQHF.

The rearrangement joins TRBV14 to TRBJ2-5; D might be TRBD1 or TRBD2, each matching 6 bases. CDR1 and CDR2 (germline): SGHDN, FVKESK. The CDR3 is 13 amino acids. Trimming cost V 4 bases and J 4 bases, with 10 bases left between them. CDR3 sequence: CASSLWGAETQYF. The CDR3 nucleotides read TGTGCCAGCAGCCTGTGGGGGGCAGAGACCCAGTACTTC.

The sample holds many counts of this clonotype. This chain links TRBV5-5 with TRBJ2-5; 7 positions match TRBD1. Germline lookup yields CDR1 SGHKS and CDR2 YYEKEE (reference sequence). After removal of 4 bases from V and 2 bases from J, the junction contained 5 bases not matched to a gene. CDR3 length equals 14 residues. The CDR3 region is CASSIGQVQETQYF. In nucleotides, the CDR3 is TGTGCCAGCAGCATAGGACAGGTTCAAGAGACCCAGTACTTC. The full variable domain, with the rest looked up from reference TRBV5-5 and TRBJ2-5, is DAGVTQSPTHLIKTRGQQVTLRCSPISGHKSVSWYQQVLGQGPQFIFQYYEKEERGRGNFPDRFSARQFPNYSSELNVNALLLGDSALYLCASSIGQVQETQYFGPGTRLLVL.

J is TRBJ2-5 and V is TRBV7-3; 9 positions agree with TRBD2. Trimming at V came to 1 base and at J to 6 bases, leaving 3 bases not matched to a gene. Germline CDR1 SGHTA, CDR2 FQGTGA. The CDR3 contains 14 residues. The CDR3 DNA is TGTGCCAGCAGCTTAAATGCGGGGGGGCAGACCCAGTACTTC. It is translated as CASSLNAGGQTQYF.

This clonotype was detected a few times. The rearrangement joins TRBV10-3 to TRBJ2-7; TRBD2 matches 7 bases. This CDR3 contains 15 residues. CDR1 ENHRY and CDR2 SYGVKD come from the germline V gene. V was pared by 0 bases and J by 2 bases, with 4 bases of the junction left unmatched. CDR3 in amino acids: CAISESRGSTYEQYF. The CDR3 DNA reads TGTGCCATCAGTGAGTCGCGGGGGTCTACCTACGAGCAGTACTTC.

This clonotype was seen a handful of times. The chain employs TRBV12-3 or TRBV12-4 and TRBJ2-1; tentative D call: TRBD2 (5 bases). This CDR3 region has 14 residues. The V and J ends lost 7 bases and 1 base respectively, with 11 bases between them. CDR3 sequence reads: CASTKPGSYNEQFF. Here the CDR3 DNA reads TGTGCCAGCACCAAACCGGGGTCCTACAATGAGCAGTTCTTC.

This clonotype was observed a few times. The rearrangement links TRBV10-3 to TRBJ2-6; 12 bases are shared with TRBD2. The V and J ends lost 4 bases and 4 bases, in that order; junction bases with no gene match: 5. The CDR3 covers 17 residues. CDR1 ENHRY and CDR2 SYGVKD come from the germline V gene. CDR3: CAISGLAGGQGANVLTF. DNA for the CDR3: TGTGCCATCAGTGGGCTAGCGGGAGGGCAAGGGGCCAACGTCCTGACTTTC.

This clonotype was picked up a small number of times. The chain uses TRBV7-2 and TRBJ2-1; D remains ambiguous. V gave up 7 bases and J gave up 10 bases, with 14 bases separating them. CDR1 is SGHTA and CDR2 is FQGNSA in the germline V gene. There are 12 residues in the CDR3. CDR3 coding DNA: TGTGCCAGCATCCCTCCAATGGGGGAGCAGTTCTTC. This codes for CASIPPMGEQFF.

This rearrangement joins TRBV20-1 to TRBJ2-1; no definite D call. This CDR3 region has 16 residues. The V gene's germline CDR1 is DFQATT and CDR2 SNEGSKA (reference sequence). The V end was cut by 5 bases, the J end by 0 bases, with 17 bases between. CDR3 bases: TGCAGTGCTGTAGACCACGTTGCGAGCTCCTACAATGAGCAGTTCTTC. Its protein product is CSAVDHVASSYNEQFF.